This T cell receptor beta chain was observed in a study of blood T cells in healthy people across ages. This clonotype was recorded at least ten times. PCR was performed a second time for about 7 to 12 cycles using a sample-barcoded 5' primer and a J-beta primer mix. TCRdb reprocessed the 5' RACE reads with MiXCR, giving one entry per CDR3 protein. The data contain roughly 640,000 distinct CDR3 sequences, less than 35% of them singletons. V lost 6 bases to trimming and J lost 5 bases, with 20 bases between them. Germline V gene data show CDR1 as MDHEN and CDR2 as SYDVKM. This CDR3 comprises 15 residues.

The chain joins TRBV28 to TRBJ2-7, with D perhaps TRBD1 (6 bases). The clonotype comes from a woman aged 80 or over in good health. Input material: blood. The CDR3 DNA reads as TGTGCCAGCAGCCCATTAAACAGGGTGATAGACGAGCAGTACTTC. As protein: CASSPLNRVIDEQYF.